This T cell receptor beta chain was obtained from a study of T cell responses to AZD1222 COVID-19 vaccine. Study-level results: Nearly half of unique spike-specific TCRs reportedly avoided B.1.351 and B.1.1.7 mutated regions.

Germline V gene sequence: CDR1 SGHNT, CDR2 YYREEE (reference sequence). CDR3 length equals 16 residues. Trimming took 4 bases from V and 0 from J; bases not matched to a gene: 7. Second-dose schedules of about 4 or about 12 weeks were combined. Using immunoSEQ multiplex PCR, the repertoire was profiled, and TCRdb retains in-frame clones only, with some absent. The data show approximately 200,000 clones, roughly 90% seen once. Concerning this clone itself: Antigen: not known.

This chain joins TRBV5-4 and TRBJ2-1; 7 bases line up with TRBD2. The receptor's source is an adult who received the AZD1222 COVID-19 vaccine. The source was peripheral blood, collected 28 days after the second AZD1222 dose. The chain's CDR3 is CASSVSGVLSYNEQFF. The CDR3 DNA sequence: TGTGCCAGCAGCGTCAGCGGGGTTCTCTCCTACAATGAGCAGTTCTTC.